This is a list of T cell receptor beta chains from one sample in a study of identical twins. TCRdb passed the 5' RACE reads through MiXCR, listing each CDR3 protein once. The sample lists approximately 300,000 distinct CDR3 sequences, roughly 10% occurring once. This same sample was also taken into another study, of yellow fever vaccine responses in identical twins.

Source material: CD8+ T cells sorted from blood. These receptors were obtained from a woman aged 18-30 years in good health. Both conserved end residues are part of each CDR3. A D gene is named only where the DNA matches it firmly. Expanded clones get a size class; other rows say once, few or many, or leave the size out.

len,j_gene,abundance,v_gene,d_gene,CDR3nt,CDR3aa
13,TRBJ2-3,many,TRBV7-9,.,TGTGCCAGCAGACAAAAAACCACAGATACGCAGTATTTT,CASRQKTTDTQYF
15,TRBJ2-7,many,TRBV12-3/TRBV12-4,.,TGTGCCAGCAGTTTAGTGAGGACTACCGAATACGAGCAGTACTTC,CASSLVRTTEYEQYF
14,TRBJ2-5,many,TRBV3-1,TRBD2,TGTGCCAGCAACGAGCGGGAGCTCCAAGAGACCCAGTACTTC,CASNERELQETQYF
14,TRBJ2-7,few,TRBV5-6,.,TGTGCCAGCAGCTTGGGTTGGCCACCCTACGAGCAGTACTTC,CASSLGWPPYEQYF
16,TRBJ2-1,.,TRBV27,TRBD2,TGTGCCAGCAGTTTATTTCGTTCCGGACTAGCCCATGAGCAGTTCTTC,CASSLFRSGLAHEQFF
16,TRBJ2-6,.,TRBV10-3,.,TGTGCCATCATGCGGGACCTACTAACTGGGGCCAACGTCCTGACTTTC,CAIMRDLLTGANVLTF
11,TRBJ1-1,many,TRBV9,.,TGTGCCAGCAGCCCCGGTGGGGGAGCTTTCTTT,CASSPGGGAFF
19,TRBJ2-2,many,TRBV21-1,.,TGTGCCAGCAGCAAAGGATTCTCGGGTTTCGGGGAAGAATCCGGGGAGCTGTTTTTT,CASSKGFSGFGEESGELFF
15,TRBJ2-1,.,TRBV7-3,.,TGTGCCAGCAGCTTAACCCCAGGGTCCTACAATGAGCAGTTCTTC,CASSLTPGSYNEQFF
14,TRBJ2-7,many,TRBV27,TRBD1,TGTGCCAGTACTCCGGGACAGGGGGTCTACGAGCAGTACTTC,CASTPGQGVYEQYF
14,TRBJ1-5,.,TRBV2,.,TGTGCCAGCAGTGCGGACGGAAGCAATCAGCCCCAGCATTTT,CASSADGSNQPQHF
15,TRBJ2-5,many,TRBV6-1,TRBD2,TGTGCCAGCAGTGGACTAGCGGGAGGGGAAGAGACCCAGTACTTC,CASSGLAGGEETQYF
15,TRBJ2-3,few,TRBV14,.,TGTGCCAGCAGCCACAGACTAGATTTTGCAGATACGCAGTATTTT,CASSHRLDFADTQYF
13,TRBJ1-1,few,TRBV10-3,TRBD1,TGTGCCGTACTACAGGGGGACGGGACTGAAGCTTTCTTT,CAVLQGDGTEAFF
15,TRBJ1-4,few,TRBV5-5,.,TGTGCCAGCAGCGGACGAGGGGATGGGGGTGAAAAACTGTTTTTT,CASSGRGDGGEKLFF
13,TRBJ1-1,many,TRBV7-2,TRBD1,TGTGCCAGCAGCTGGACAGGGAACACTGAAGCTTTCTTT,CASSWTGNTEAFF
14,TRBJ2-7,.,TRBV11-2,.,TGTGCCAGCAGCTTAGACGCAGGCTCCTACGAGCAGTACTTC,CASSLDAGSYEQYF
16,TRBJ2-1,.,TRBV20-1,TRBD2,TGCAGTGCTAGAGAGTTACTAGCGGGATCATACAATGAGCAGTTCTTC,CSARELLAGSYNEQFF
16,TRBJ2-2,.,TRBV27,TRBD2,TGTGCCAGCAGTTTACTGGGACTAGCGGATACCGGGGAGCTGTTTTTT,CASSLLGLADTGELFF
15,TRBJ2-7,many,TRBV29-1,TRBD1,TGCAGCGTTGAAGGGGCCGGGACAGAATCCTACGAGCAGTACTTC,CSVEGAGTESYEQYF
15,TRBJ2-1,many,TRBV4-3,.,TGCGCCAGCAGCCAAGATCTTCGGGAGACCAATGAGCAGTTCTTC,CASSQDLRETNEQFF
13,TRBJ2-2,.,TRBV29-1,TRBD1,TGCAGCTATACAGGGGTAATCCCCGGGGAGCTGTTTTTT,CSYTGVIPGELFF
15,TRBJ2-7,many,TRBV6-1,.,TGTGCCAGCAGTGCCACCCCTTATAGCTCCTACGAGCAGTACTTC,CASSATPYSSYEQYF
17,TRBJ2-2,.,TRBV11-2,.,TGTGCCAGCAGCCCCCGGGATAAGGGGTTTGAAATCGGGGAGCTGTTTTTT,CASSPRDKGFEIGELFF
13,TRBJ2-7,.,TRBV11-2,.,TGTGCCAGCAGCCAATCACAGGGTATCGAGCAGTACTTC,CASSQSQGIEQYF
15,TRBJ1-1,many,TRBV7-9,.,TGTGCCAGCAGCTCACCCATCGCGACAGCCACTGAAGCTTTCTTT,CASSSPIATATEAFF
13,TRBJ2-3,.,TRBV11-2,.,TGTGCCAGCAGCTTATATACTACAGATACGCAGTATTTT,CASSLYTTDTQYF
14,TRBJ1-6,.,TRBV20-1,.,TGCAGTGCTAGGGTGCCAGGGGTGAATTCACCCCTCCACTTT,CSARVPGVNSPLHF
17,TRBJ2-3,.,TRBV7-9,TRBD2,TGTGCCAGCAGCTTACCGGTAGGACTAGCGGGTGCAGATACGCAGTATTTT,CASSLPVGLAGADTQYF
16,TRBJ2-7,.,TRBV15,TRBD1,TGTGCCACCAGCAGACCGGGACAGGGGGTTTTCTACGAGCAGTACTTC,CATSRPGQGVFYEQYF
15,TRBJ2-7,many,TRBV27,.,TGTGCCAGCAGTCCCCGGGGCGGTTCCTCCTACGAGCAGTACTTC,CASSPRGGSSYEQYF
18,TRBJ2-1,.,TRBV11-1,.,TGTGCCAGCAGCTCCCCCTCGTCACAGGGAGCGGTCGGGAATGAGCAGTTCTTC,CASSSPSSQGAVGNEQFF
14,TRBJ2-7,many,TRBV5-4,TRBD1,TGTGCCAGCAGCACCGGGACAGGGGGCTACGAGCAGTACTTC,CASSTGTGGYEQYF
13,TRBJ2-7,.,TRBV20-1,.,TGCAGTGCTAGTCTGGCGGGCGGCTACGAGCAGTACTTC,CSASLAGGYEQYF
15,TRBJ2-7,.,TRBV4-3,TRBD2,TGCGCCAGCAGCCAAGCGGTAGCGGGAGGAGGGGAGCAGTACTTC,CASSQAVAGGGEQYF
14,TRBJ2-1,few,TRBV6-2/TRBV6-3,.,TGTGCCAGCAGGGACAGAGGTTTGGGGAATGAGCAGTTCTTC,CASRDRGLGNEQFF
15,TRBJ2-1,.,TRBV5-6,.,TGTGCCAGCAGCTTGGTCAACAGACAGAACAATGAGCAGTTCTTC,CASSLVNRQNNEQFF
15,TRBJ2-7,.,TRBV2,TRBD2,TGTACCAGCAGGGTTTTCGGACTAGCGGGCTACGAGCAGTACTTC,CTSRVFGLAGYEQYF
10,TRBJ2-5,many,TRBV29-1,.,TGCAGCGTTTTAAAAGAGACCCAGTACTTC,CSVLKETQYF
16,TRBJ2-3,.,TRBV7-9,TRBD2,TGTGCCAGCAGCCGACTTAGCGGGGGGGCCAGAGATACGCAGTATTTT,CASSRLSGGARDTQYF
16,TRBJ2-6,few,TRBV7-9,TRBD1,TGTGCCAGCAGCTCGACAGGGGTGCCCGGGGCCAACGTCCTGACTTTC,CASSSTGVPGANVLTF
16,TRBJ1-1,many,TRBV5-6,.,TGTGCCAGCGTCCCTATGGCGATGGGAGCGAACACTGAAGCTTTCTTT,CASVPMAMGANTEAFF
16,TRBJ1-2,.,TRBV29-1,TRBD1,TGCAGCGTTGAACCACTCCGACAGGGGAAGGGCTATGGCTACACCTTC,CSVEPLRQGKGYGYTF
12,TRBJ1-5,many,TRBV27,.,TGTGCCAGCAGTTTTTGGAATCAGCCCCAGCATTTT,CASSFWNQPQHF
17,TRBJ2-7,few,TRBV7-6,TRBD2,TGTGCCAGCAGCTTAGGGGCGGGAGACGCACTCTCCTACGAGCAGTACTTC,CASSLGAGDALSYEQYF
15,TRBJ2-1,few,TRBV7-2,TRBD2,TGTGCCAGCAGCGCTAGCGGTGGGAGTTTGGATGAGCAGTTCTTC,CASSASGGSLDEQFF
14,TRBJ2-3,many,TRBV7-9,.,TGTGCCAGCAGCTTAGTGTTGGGCACAGATACGCAGTATTTT,CASSLVLGTDTQYF
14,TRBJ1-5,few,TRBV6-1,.,TGTGCCAGCAGTGAAGGACAGCCCTCTCAGCCCCAGCATTTT,CASSEGQPSQPQHF
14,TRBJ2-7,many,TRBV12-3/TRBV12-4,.,TGTGCCAGCAGTTTAGGGTTTGGAGACTACGAGCAGTACTTC,CASSLGFGDYEQYF
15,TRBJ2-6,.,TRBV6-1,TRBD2,TGTGCCAGCAGACCGGGGGGACCTGGGGCCAACGTCCTGACTTTC,CASRPGGPGANVLTF
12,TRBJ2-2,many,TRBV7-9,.,TGTGCCAGCAGCTTAGCTGCCGGGGAGCTGTTTTTT,CASSLAAGELFF
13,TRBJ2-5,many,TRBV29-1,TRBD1,TGCAGCGTGCCGGGACAGGGACCAGAGACCCAGTACTTC,CSVPGQGPETQYF
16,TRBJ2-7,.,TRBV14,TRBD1,TGTGCCAGCAGCCCTAAGACAGGGTTTGTATCCTACGAGCAGTACTTC,CASSPKTGFVSYEQYF
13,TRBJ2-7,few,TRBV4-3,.,TGCGCCAGCAGCCAAGACATAAGGGACGAGCAGTACTTC,CASSQDIRDEQYF
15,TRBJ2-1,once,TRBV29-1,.,TGCAGCGTTATTATTGAGGGCTCTCCTTACAATGAGCAGTTCTTC,CSVIIEGSPYNEQFF